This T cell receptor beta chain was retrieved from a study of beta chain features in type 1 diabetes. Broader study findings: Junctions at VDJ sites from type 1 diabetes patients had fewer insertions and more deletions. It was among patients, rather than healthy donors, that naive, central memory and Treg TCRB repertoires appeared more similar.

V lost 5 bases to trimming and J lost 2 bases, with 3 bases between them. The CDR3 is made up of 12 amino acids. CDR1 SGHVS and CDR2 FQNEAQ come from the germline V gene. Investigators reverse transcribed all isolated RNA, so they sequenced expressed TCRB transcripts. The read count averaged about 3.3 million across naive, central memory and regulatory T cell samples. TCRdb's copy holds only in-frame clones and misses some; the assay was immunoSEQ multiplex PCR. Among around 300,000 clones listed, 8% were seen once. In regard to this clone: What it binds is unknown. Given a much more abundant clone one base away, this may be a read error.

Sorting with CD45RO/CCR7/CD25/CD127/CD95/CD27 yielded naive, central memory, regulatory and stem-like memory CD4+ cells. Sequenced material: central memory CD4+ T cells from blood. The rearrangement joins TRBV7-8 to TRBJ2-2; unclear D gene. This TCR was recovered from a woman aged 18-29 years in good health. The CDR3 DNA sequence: TGTGCCAGCAGCCCCAACACCGGGGAGCTGTTTTTT. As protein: CASSPNTGELFF.